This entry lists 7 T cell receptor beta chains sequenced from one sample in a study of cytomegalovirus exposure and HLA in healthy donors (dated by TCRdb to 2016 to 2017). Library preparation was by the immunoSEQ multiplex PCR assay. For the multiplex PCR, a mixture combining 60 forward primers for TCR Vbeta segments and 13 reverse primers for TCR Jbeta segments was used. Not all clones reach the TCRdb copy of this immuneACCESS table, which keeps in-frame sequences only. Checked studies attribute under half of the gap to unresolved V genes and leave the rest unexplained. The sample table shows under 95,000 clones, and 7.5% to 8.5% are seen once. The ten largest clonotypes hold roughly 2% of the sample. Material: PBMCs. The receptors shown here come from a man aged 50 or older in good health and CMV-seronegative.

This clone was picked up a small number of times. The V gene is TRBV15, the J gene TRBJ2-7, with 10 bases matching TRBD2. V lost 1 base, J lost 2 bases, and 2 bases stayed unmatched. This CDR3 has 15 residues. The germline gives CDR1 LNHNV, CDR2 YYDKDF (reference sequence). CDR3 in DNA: TGTGCCACCAGCAGAGGACTAGCGGGTACCTACGAGCAGTACTTC. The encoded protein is CATSRGLAGTYEQYF.

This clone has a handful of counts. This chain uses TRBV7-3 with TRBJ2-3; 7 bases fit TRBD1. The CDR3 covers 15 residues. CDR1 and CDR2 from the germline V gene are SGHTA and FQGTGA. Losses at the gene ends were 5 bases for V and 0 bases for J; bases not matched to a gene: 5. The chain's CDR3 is CASSPDRQSTDTQYF. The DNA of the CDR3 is TGTGCCAGCAGCCCGGACAGGCAGAGCACAGATACGCAGTATTTT.

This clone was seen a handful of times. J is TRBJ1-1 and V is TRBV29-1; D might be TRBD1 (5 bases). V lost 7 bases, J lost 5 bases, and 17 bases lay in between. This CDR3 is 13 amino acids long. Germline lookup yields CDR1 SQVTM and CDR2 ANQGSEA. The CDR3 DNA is TGCAGCGCCACCCAGGGAATAGGGACTGAAGCTTTCTTT. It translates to CSATQGIGTEAFF. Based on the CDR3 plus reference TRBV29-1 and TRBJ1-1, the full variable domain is SAVISQKPSRDICQRGTSLTIQCQVDSQVTMMFWYRQQPGQSLTLIATANQGSEATYESGFVIDKFPISRPNLTFSTLTVSNMSPEDSSIYLCSATQGIGTEAFFGQGTRLTVV.

CDR3 in DNA: TGTGCCAGCAGCTTCCAGACTAGAGCAGAGACCCAGTACTTC. This codes for CASSFQTRAETQYF. V is TRBV7-6 and J is TRBJ2-5, with D tentatively TRBD2 (6 bases). This CDR3 region has 14 residues. Trimming took off 3 bases at V and 4 bases at J, with 12 bases between the two ends. Germline CDR1 and CDR2: SGHVS and FNYEAQ.

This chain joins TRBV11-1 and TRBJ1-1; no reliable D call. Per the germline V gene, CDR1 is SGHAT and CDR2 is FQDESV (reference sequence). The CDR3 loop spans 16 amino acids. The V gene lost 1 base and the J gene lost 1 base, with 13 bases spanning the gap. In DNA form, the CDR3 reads TGTGCCAGCAGCTTAGGAGTTGGTCTTCAGAACACTGAAGCTTTCTTT. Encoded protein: CASSLGVGLQNTEAFF.

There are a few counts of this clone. The CDR3 DNA is TGTGCCACCAGCAGAGAAGGTAGACGGGACACTGAAGCTTTCTTT. Amino acids: CATSREGRRDTEAFF. The V and J genes are TRBV15 and TRBJ1-1; D gene uncertain. Trimming stripped 0 bases from V and 3 bases from J, with 11 bases between. The CDR3 runs 15 residues. Germline-derived CDR1 and CDR2 are LNHNV and YYDKDF (reference sequence).

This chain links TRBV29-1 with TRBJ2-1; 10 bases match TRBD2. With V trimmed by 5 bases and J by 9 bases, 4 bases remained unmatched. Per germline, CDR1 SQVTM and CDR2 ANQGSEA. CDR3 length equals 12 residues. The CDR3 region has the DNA TGCAGCGTTTCTAGCGGGAGCGGTGAGCAGTTCTTC. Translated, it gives CSVSSGSGEQFF.